The text below deals with one TCR beta chain. Its antigen is as yet unknown. The sample belongs to a study of cytomegalovirus exposure and HLA in healthy donors. Primers included in the PCR were 60 Vbeta and 13 Jbeta primers. Produced via immunoSEQ multiplex PCR; TCRdb's table is partial and in-frame only. The table shows 100,000 to 150,000 clones, with 76% occurring only once. Trimming at V came to 2 bases and at J to 1 base, leaving 8 bases not matched to a gene. From germline, CDR1 is MNHNS and CDR2 SASEGT. This CDR3 has 16 residues. Study results and limitations: Exclusion applied to some V segments, including TRBV6-2 and TRBV6-3, as they were indistinguishable.

This TCR came from a man aged 45 to 65 in good health and CMV-seronegative. The V call is TRBV6-1, the J call TRBJ2-7; 7 bases fit TRBD1. The sample consisted of PBMCs. CDR3 DNA sequence: TGTGCCAGCAGTGAATCTAGGGGACAGTCATCCTACGAGCAGTACTTC. Protein sequence: CASSESRGQSSYEQYF.